In its sample, the clone carrying this TCR beta chain was seen a few times. Its specificity is unknown. This sample was included in a study of post-analysis software for immune sequencing data. About the research overall: Relapsing-remitting, secondary progressive and progressive-relapsing courses of multiple sclerosis were included. Study-level findings and limits: In multiple sclerosis, normalized Chao1 diversity was significantly below that of controls. The study found TRBV5-6, TRBV5-1 and TRBV20-1 among a handful of TRBV segments more frequent in patients than controls.

V was shortened by 3 bases and J by 4 bases, with 12 bases between the two germline ends. The CDR3 sequence is 14 residues long. Unique molecular identifiers were built into the TCR beta cDNA libraries. T cells numbering about 0.9 to 11 million gave rise to roughly 550,000 cDNA molecules. In TCRdb, the PCR reads were re-called with MiXCR into one record per CDR3 protein. The sample lists about 500,000 distinct CDR3 sequences; around 40% were seen once. The source is a girl aged 10 to 17 with multiple sclerosis. The rearrangement joins TRBV12-3 or TRBV12-4 to TRBJ1-2; perhaps TRBD1 as D (5 bases). The specimen sequenced was blood. CDR3 region: CASSLGRVRYGYTF. The CDR3 coding sequence is TGTGCCAGCAGTTTGGGCAGGGTACGCTATGGCTACACCTTC.